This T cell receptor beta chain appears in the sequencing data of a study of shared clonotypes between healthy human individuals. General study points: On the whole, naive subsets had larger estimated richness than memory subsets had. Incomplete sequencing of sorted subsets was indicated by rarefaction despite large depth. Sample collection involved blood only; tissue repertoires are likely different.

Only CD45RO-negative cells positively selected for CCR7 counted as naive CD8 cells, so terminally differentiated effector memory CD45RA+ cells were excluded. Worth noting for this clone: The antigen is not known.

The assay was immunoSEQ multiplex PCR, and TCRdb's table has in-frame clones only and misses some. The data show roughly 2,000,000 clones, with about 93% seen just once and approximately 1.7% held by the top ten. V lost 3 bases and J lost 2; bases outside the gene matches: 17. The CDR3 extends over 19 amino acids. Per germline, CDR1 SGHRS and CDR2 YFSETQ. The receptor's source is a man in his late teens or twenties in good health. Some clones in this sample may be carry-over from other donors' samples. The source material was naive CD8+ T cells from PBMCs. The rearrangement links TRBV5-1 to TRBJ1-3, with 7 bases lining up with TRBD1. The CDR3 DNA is TGCGCCAGCAGCTCCATCCGGGAGGGGGCGCCGGGTCCTGGAAACACCATATATTTT. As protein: CASSSIREGAPGPGNTIYF.